The 14 T cell receptor beta chains given below trace back to one sample, sequenced in a study of cytomegalovirus exposure and HLA in healthy donors. The PCR made use of 60 Vbeta and 13 Jbeta primers. The protocol was immunoSEQ multiplex PCR, while the TCRdb copy is restricted to in-frame clones and leaves out a portion. The table includes 85,000 to 100,000 clones, roughly 80% detected once. Sequences were obtained from PBMCs. Receptors were obtained from a girl aged 2-10 years in good health and CMV-seropositive.

V usage is TRBV12-5 and J usage is TRBJ1-5; TRBD1 might be the D (5 bases). Germline V gene sequence: CDR1 LGHNT, CDR2 FRNRAP. The CDR3 has 12 amino acids. Between the trimmed V and J ends, which lost 9 bases and 5 bases, there was a span of 11 bases. The CDR3 sequence: CASGGGYQPQHF. CDR3 nucleotide sequence: TGTGCTAGCGGGGGAGGTTATCAGCCCCAGCATTTT.

The rearrangement links TRBV9 to TRBJ1-1; no firm D call. Trimming removed 3 bases from V and 5 bases from J, with 20 bases in between. The CDR3 is 16 amino acids. Germline V lookup: CDR1 SGDLS, CDR2 YYNGEE. The CDR3 DNA reads as TGTGCCAGCAGCGACCCGGTTGGTGCGCTCGGGACTGAAGCTTTCTTT. Protein: CASSDPVGALGTEAFF.

The rearrangement links TRBV6-5 to TRBJ2-7, with 9 positions matching TRBD1. The CDR3 length is 14 residues. CDR1 and CDR2 (germline): MNHEY, SVGAGI. J lost 0 bases, V lost 9 bases, and 6 bases had no gene match. The CDR3 DNA is TGTGCCAGTACCCCGACAGGGGGCTCCTACGAGCAGTACTTC. As protein: CASTPTGGSYEQYF.

The J gene is TRBJ2-6, the V gene TRBV4-3, with TRBD1 matching over 7 bases. The germline gives CDR1 LGHNA, CDR2 YSLEER. The trim removed 2 bases at V and 2 bases at J, leaving 9 bases unmatched. The length of the CDR3 is 18 residues. CDR3 sequence: CASSQRRPGQAGANVLTF. DNA for the CDR3: TGCGCCAGCAGCCAACGACGTCCAGGACAGGCTGGGGCCAACGTCCTGACTTTC.

DNA of the CDR3: TGTGCCAGCAGCCATAGCGGGACGCAGACAGATACGCAGTATTTT. This translates into CASSHSGTQTDTQYF. V usage is TRBV9 and J usage is TRBJ2-3, with TRBD2 matching over 8 bases. Germline loops: CDR1 SGDLS, CDR2 YYNGEE. CDR3 length: 15 amino acids. J gave up 3 bases and V 4 bases, and 7 bases lay outside the gene matches.

This clone was counted between two and nine times. The chain couples TRBV28 to TRBJ2-6, with TRBD1 as a possible D gene (6 bases). The CDR3 totals 17 residues. Between the trimmed V and J ends, which lost 5 bases and 0 bases, there was a span of 14 bases. CDR1 MDHEN and CDR2 SYDVKM come from the germline V gene. As DNA, the CDR3 is TGTGCCAGCAGTCGTACAGGGCGCCCCTCTGGGGCCAACGTCCTGACTTTC. Its protein is CASSRTGRPSGANVLTF.

This clone occurred a few times. The rearrangement uses TRBV5-8 and TRBJ2-3; TRBD2 aligns across 12 bases. The V segment lost 1 base and the J segment 4 bases; nucleotides outside the gene matches: 1. CDR3 length equals 15 residues. Per germline, CDR1 SGHTS and CDR2 YDEGEE. The CDR3 sequence: CASSLRLAGADTQYF. CDR3 nucleotides: TGTGCCAGCAGCTTGAGACTAGCGGGAGCAGATACGCAGTATTTT.

V gene TRBV6-5 combines with J gene TRBJ1-5; tentatively, D is TRBD1 (6 bases). This CDR3 is built from 14 residues. Trimming took 6 bases from V and 7 from J, leaving 16 bases between them. CDR1 is MNHEY, CDR2 SVGAGI, per germline. This CDR3 reads CASRPRQVAQPQHF. As DNA, the CDR3 is TGTGCCAGCAGACCCCGACAGGTGGCCCAGCCCCAGCATTTT.

The rearrangement links TRBV14 to TRBJ2-1; D gene uncertain. The V end was cut by 1 base, the J end by 0 bases, with 10 bases between. This CDR3 comprises 16 residues. The germline CDR1 and CDR2 sequences are SGHDN and FVKESK. The CDR3 loop reads CASSQGGVSSYNEQFF. In DNA, the CDR3 is TGTGCCAGCAGCCAAGGAGGTGTGAGCTCCTACAATGAGCAGTTCTTC.

The chain uses TRBV28 and TRBJ1-2, with D perhaps matching TRBD1 (6 bases). The germline V gene has CDR1 MDHEN and CDR2 SYDVKM. The ends were cut back, 10 bases at V and 5 bases at J, with 17 bases in the middle. CDR3 size: 13 residues. The CDR3 DNA sequence: TGTGCCACCTGGACAGTCGGGGTGTATGGCTACACCTTC. As protein: CATWTVGVYGYTF.

CDR3 bases: TGCGCCAGCAGTCAAATGACGACAGGGGGCAATGGTGGCTACACCTTC. Amino acid sequence: CASSQMTTGGNGGYTF. The V and J genes are TRBV23-1 and TRBJ1-2, with 10 bases that match TRBD1. Being an ORF, TRBV23-1 has a function that is uncertain. The V segment lost 2 bases and the J segment 7 bases; nucleotides outside the gene matches: 10. The CDR3 length is 16 residues.

This sequence joins TRBV30 and TRBJ1-4; TRBD1 matches at 9 bases. The CDR3 loop spans 15 amino acids. Germline trimming cut 5 bases from V and 5 bases from J; bases unmatched to any gene: 9. Germline loops: CDR1 GTSNPN, CDR2 SVGIG (reference sequence). The CDR3 sequence: CAWEPAGTGNEKLFF. In nucleotides, the CDR3 is TGTGCCTGGGAACCTGCCGGGACAGGGAATGAAAAACTGTTTTTT.

The rearrangement joins TRBV6-1 to TRBJ2-7; TRBD2 matches at 7 bases. V shed 6 bases, J shed 2 bases, and the junction held 10 bases outside the gene matches. Germline V gives CDR1 MNHNS, CDR2 SASEGT. This CDR3 spans 15 amino acids. The CDR3: CASSARGDQAYEQYF. The CDR3 DNA reads TGTGCCAGCAGCGCCCGGGGGGATCAGGCCTACGAGCAGTACTTC.

This clone was picked up one time. J is TRBJ2-2 and V is TRBV2; a possible D gene is TRBD1 (6 bases). The germline V gene encodes CDR1 SNHLY and CDR2 FYNNEI. V was shortened by 6 bases and J by 1 base, with 9 bases between the two germline ends. The CDR3 runs to 14 residues. The CDR3 is CASSRGQNTGELFF. In DNA form, the CDR3 reads TGTGCCAGCAGCCGGGGACAGAACACCGGGGAGCTGTTTTTT.